The 4 T cell receptor beta chains given below trace back to one sample, sequenced in a study of cytomegalovirus exposure and HLA in healthy donors. The PCR had 60 Vbeta and 13 Jbeta primers. Only in-frame clones appear in the TCRdb table, and some are missing; sequencing was by immunoSEQ multiplex PCR. The repertoire holds roughly 63,000 clones, with over 60% as singletons. The sequencing sample was made of PBMCs. Every receptor here comes from a man aged 50 or older in good health and CMV-seropositive.

This chain joins TRBV7-9 and TRBJ2-3; 9 bases align to TRBD2. With V trimmed by 1 base and J by 2 bases, 1 base remained unmatched. This CDR3 has 15 residues. CDR1 and CDR2 (germline): SEHNR, FQNEAQ (reference sequence). For the CDR3, the DNA is TGTGCCAGCAGCTTAGGACTAGCGGTCACAGATACGCAGTATTTT. This translates into CASSLGLAVTDTQYF.

CDR3 in amino acids: CASSEGQSNQPQHF. CDR3 nucleotide sequence: TGTGCCAGCAGTGAGGGACAGAGCAATCAGCCCCAGCATTTT. V gene TRBV25-1 combines with J gene TRBJ1-5; TRBD1 matches at 7 bases. V gave up 3 bases and J gave up 1 base; unmatched junction bases: 0. The CDR3 loop spans 14 amino acids. Germline values: CDR1 MGHDK, CDR2 SYGVNS.

On this clone: One base separates it from a far larger clone, so it is likely a read error. The genes are TRBV7-2 and TRBJ2-1, with 11 bases aligning to TRBD2. Germline V gives CDR1 SGHTA, CDR2 FQGNSA. This CDR3 contains 15 residues. The CDR3 nucleotides read TGTGCCAGCATCTTAGCGGGAGGGCCTGGCAATGAGCAGTTCTTC. Amino acids: CASILAGGPGNEQFF.

This clone has a handful of counts. The chain employs TRBV5-4 and TRBJ2-7; TRBD2 matches 8 bases. The germline V gene encodes CDR1 SGHNT and CDR2 YYREEE (reference sequence). CDR3 length: 13 amino acids. V was clipped by 5 bases and J by 7 bases; unmatched bases: 8. For the CDR3, the DNA is TGTGCCAGCAGGGCAGCGGGGGCCTTGGAGCAGTACTTC. Protein sequence: CASRAAGALEQYF.